This passage covers 21 T cell receptor beta chains from one sample sequenced in a study of molecular identifiers for immune sequencing clone quantification. TCRdb re-analysed the PCR reads in MiXCR, keeping a single row per CDR3 protein. This sample yields around 86,000 distinct CDR3 sequences, of which 15% to 20% are seen a single time; around 0.8% belongs to the top ten. Material: naive CD8+ T cells from blood, with Jurkat cell RNA spiked in. Subset given: FACS-sorted CD8+CD4-CCR7+CD45RA+ naive T cells. The source is a human donor in good health. Some libraries in this study had Jurkat cell RNA spiked in.

This clonotype was seen many times. This chain links TRBV18 with TRBJ2-3, with D possibly matching TRBD1 (6 bases). Germline V gives CDR1 KGHSH, CDR2 LQKENI. The ends were cut back, 6 bases at V and 2 bases at J, with 15 bases in the middle. The CDR3 has 15 residues. The CDR3 region has the DNA TGTGCCAGCTCGGGGGACACGTACTTCACAGATACGCAGTATTTT. Translating it yields CASSGDTYFTDTQYF.

In this sample, this clonotype turned up a few times. This chain connects TRBV28 to TRBJ2-1; 11 nucleotides line up with TRBD2. The J segment lost 8 bases and the V segment lost 3 bases, leaving 3 bases of the junction unmatched. The germline V gene encodes CDR1 MDHEN and CDR2 SYDVKM. The CDR3 length is 14 residues. For the CDR3, the DNA is TGTGCCAGCAGTTTTACTAGCGGGAGTGATGAGCAGTTCTTC. Amino acids: CASSFTSGSDEQFF.

The chain combines TRBV13 with TRBJ2-3; 8 positions match TRBD2. V shed 5 bases, J shed 4 bases, and the junction held 14 bases outside the gene matches. The germline gives CDR1 PRHDT, CDR2 FYEKMQ (reference sequence). CDR3 length equals 17 residues. For the CDR3, the DNA is TGTGCCAGCAGCCTACTGTTCGTTAGCGGGAAATCAGATACGCAGTATTTT. It encodes CASSLLFVSGKSDTQYF.

This clonotype was observed once. A much more abundant neighbour one base away suggests this may be a read error. This rearrangement joins TRBV12-5 to TRBJ2-1, with D uncertain. This CDR3 is 17 amino acids long. Germline assignment: CDR1 LGHNT and CDR2 FRNRAP. V was trimmed by 1 base and J by 5 bases, leaving 18 bases between them. The CDR3 loop is CASGLAPAEGPNNEQFF. CDR3 sequence (DNA): TGTGCTAGTGGTTTGGCCCCGGCGGAAGGGCCGAACAATGAGCAGTTCTTC.

The sample holds a few counts of this clonotype. The chain uses TRBV27 and TRBJ1-5, with no clear D. Germline V lookup: CDR1 MNHEY, CDR2 SMNVEV (reference sequence). The CDR3 has 13 residues. The V end lost 3 bases, the J end lost 2 bases, and 5 bases lay between the germline ends. CDR3 sequence (DNA): TGTGCCAGCAGTTTTTCGGGCAATCAGCCCCAGCATTTT. This codes for CASSFSGNQPQHF.

This clonotype was counted a few times. This may stem from a read error, because a much larger clone lies one nucleotide away. CDR3 sequence reads: CASRQGVMYELYF. CDR3 in DNA: TGTGCCAGCAGACAGGGGGTGATGTACGAGCTGTACTTC. The chain uses TRBV7-2 and TRBJ2-7; 8 nucleotides match TRBD1. This CDR3 is 13 amino acids long. Looked up from germline, CDR1 is SGHTA and CDR2 is FQGNSA.

This chain connects TRBV6-2 or TRBV6-3 to TRBJ2-7, with D perhaps given as TRBD1 or TRBD2 (5 bases each). The CDR3 totals 15 residues. From germline, CDR1 is MNHEY and CDR2 SVGEGT. Trimming removed 0 bases from V and 5 bases from J, with 14 bases in between. The CDR3 loop is CASSYSPGAIDEQYF. Here the CDR3 DNA reads TGTGCCAGCAGTTACTCTCCCGGGGCCATCGACGAGCAGTACTTC.

This clonotype has ten or more counts. The J gene is TRBJ2-3, the V gene TRBV2; 16 bases are shared with TRBD2. The CDR3 runs to 19 residues. After removal of 4 bases from V and 2 bases from J, the junction contained 9 bases not matched to a gene. Germline V lookup: CDR1 SNHLY, CDR2 FYNNEI. The CDR3 loop is CASSAGTSGGAGFTDTQYF. CDR3 bases: TGTGCCAGCAGTGCTGGGACTAGCGGGGGGGCCGGCTTCACAGATACGCAGTATTTT. The full variable domain, with the rest looked up from reference TRBV2 and TRBJ2-3, is EPEVTQTPSHQVTQMGQEVILRCVPISNHLYFYWYRQILGQKVEFLVSFYNNEISEKSEIFDDQFSVERPDGSNFTLKIRSTKLEDSAMYFCASSAGTSGGAGFTDTQYFGPGTRLTVL.

There are many counts of this clonotype. The chain employs TRBV15 and TRBJ2-3; TRBD1 aligns across 9 bases. Germline V gene lookup returns CDR1 LNHNV and CDR2 YYDKDF (reference sequence). Unmatched junction bases numbered 9, after V lost 5 bases and J lost 6 bases. This CDR3 region has 15 residues. This CDR3 reads CATSGRQGVSDTQYF. The DNA for the CDR3 is TGTGCCACCAGCGGACGACAGGGGGTTTCGGATACGCAGTATTTT.

Many counts were recorded for this clonotype. The V gene is TRBV12-5, the J gene TRBJ2-2; 12 bases are a match to TRBD1. Germline values: CDR1 LGHNT, CDR2 FRNRAP. Trimming cost V 5 bases and J 4 bases; bases outside gene matches: 8. The CDR3 is made up of 17 amino acids. DNA for the CDR3: TGTGCTAGTGGTCCTCCCGGGACAGGGGGCGGCACCGGGGAGCTGTTTTTT. It encodes CASGPPGTGGGTGELFF. The full variable domain, completed using reference TRBV12-5 and TRBJ2-2, is DARVTQTPRHKVTEMGQEVTMRCQPILGHNTVFWYRQTMMQGLELLAYFRNRAPLDDSGMPKDRFSAEMPDATLATLKIQPSEPRDSAVYFCASGPPGTGGGTGELFFGEGSRLTVL.

Ten or more counts support this clonotype. The rearrangement joins TRBV12-3 or TRBV12-4 to TRBJ2-7; 8 bases are shared with TRBD1. Trimming at V came to 3 bases and at J to 3 bases, leaving 4 bases not matched to a gene. The CDR3 loop spans 14 amino acids. CDR3 coding DNA: TGTGCCAGCAGTTTGCAGGGGGCTTACTACGAGCAGTACTTC. Amino acids: CASSLQGAYYEQYF.

A note on this clonotype: The junction departs from germline at one end; a sequencing error may be responsible. The J gene is TRBJ1-1, the V gene TRBV7-8; possible D gene TRBD1, 5 bases. In germline, CDR1 is SGHVS, CDR2 FQNEAQ. The CDR3 consists of 18 residues. CDR3 protein: CASSELTSPRGLNTEASF. In nucleotides, the CDR3 is TGTGCCAGCAGCGAGTTAACAAGTCCACGGGGACTAAACACTGAAGCTTCCTTT.

This clonotype has ten or more counts. The chain joins TRBV24-1 to TRBJ2-2; perhaps TRBD1 as D (6 bases). Trimming shortened V by 4 bases and J by 0 bases, and 11 bases separated the two germline ends. This CDR3 is built from 16 residues. Germline V lookup: CDR1 KGHDR, CDR2 SFDVKD. The CDR3 is CATSEPGTPNTGELFF. In nucleotides, the CDR3 is TGTGCCACCAGTGAACCCGGGACACCGAACACCGGGGAGCTGTTTTTT.

Concerning this clonotype itself: One junction end disagrees with the germline gene, perhaps due to a read error. The chain employs TRBV5-3 and TRBJ2-1, with 9 bases fitting TRBD2. TRBV5-3 is an ORF for which the function is uncertain. The CDR3 loop spans 15 amino acids. The CDR3 loop reads CASSSGTSSYNEQSF. CDR3 in DNA: TGTGCCAGCAGTTCCGGGACTAGCAGCTACAATGAGCAGTCCTTC.

This clonotype was detected many times. The chain is built from TRBV7-9 and TRBJ2-3, with a weak D call TRBD2 (5 bases). This CDR3 region has 16 residues. Trimming shortened V by 1 base and J by 2 bases, and 13 bases separated the two germline ends. Germline V CDR1 and CDR2: SEHNR, FQNEAQ (reference sequence). The CDR3 spells CASSLVAGVVTDTQYF. The CDR3, as DNA: TGTGCCAGCAGCTTAGTCGCGGGCGTAGTCACAGATACGCAGTATTTT.

This clonotype was counted at least ten times. This chain joins TRBV7-3 and TRBJ2-3; the match to TRBD2 covers 7 bases. Germline V gene lookup returns CDR1 SGHTA and CDR2 FQGTGA. V shed 0 bases, J shed 6 bases, and the junction held 3 bases outside the gene matches. The CDR3 covers 14 residues. The CDR3 region is CASSLTSGVDTQYF. Written as DNA, the CDR3 is TGTGCCAGCAGCTTAACCAGCGGGGTTGATACGCAGTATTTT.

This clonotype was detected ten times or more. The CDR3 DNA is TGTGCCAGCAGCCCAGGGGTGGCTAGCAGTTACGAGCAGTACTTC. Translating gives CASSPGVASSYEQYF. The chain couples TRBV3-1 to TRBJ2-7; D perhaps matches TRBD1 (6 bases). V was pared by 4 bases and J by 4 bases, with 17 bases between. The CDR3 length is 15 residues. The germline V gene encodes CDR1 LGHDT and CDR2 YNNKEL (reference sequence).

This clonotype appeared many times. The chain joins TRBV7-2 to TRBJ2-7, with 7 bases lining up with TRBD2. Germline lookup yields CDR1 SGHTA and CDR2 FQGNSA. The CDR3 extends over 14 amino acids. Losses at the gene ends were 6 bases for V and 6 bases for J; bases not matched to a gene: 11. The CDR3 DNA is TGTGCCAGCAGTCATTATGGGGGGGGGGGCGAGCAGTACTTC. Translation gives CASSHYGGGGEQYF. Looking up the rest from reference TRBV7-2 and TRBJ2-7 gives the full variable domain: GAGVSQSPSNKVTEKGKDVELRCDPISGHTALYWYRQSLGQGLEFLIYFQGNSAPDKSGLPSDRFSAERTGGSVSTLTIQRTQQEDSAVYLCASSHYGGGGEQYFGPGTRLTVT.

Many counts were recorded for this clonotype. The rearrangement joins TRBV12-5 to TRBJ2-7; 9 bases map to TRBD1. With 4 bases clipped from V and 5 bases from J, the junction kept 9 bases outside the gene matches. This CDR3 is built from 15 residues. CDR1 and CDR2 from the germline V gene are LGHNT and FRNRAP. This chain's CDR3 is CASGSDRGPTHEQYF. The CDR3 nucleotides are TGTGCTAGTGGTTCGGACAGGGGCCCGACCCACGAGCAGTACTTC.

This clonotype was recorded at least ten times. This chain joins TRBV13 and TRBJ2-5; no firm D call. Germline CDR1 and CDR2: PRHDT and FYEKMQ (reference sequence). The CDR3 loop spans 13 amino acids. V was pared by 0 bases and J by 7 bases, with 9 bases between. The CDR3 loop reads CASSLGDEGTQYF. The CDR3 DNA is TGTGCCAGCAGCTTAGGGGACGAAGGGACCCAGTACTTC.

This clonotype came up a few times. The rearrangement joins TRBV2 to TRBJ2-1; TRBD1 matches at 9 bases. This CDR3 has 19 residues. CDR1 is SNHLY and CDR2 is FYNNEI in the germline V gene. The V gene end was trimmed by 3 bases and the J gene end by 4 bases; junction bases not matched to a gene: 16. CDR3 loop: CASSDPRTGDSRGYNEQFF. Written as DNA, the CDR3 is TGTGCCAGCAGTGATCCCCGGACAGGGGATAGCAGGGGGTACAATGAGCAGTTCTTC.